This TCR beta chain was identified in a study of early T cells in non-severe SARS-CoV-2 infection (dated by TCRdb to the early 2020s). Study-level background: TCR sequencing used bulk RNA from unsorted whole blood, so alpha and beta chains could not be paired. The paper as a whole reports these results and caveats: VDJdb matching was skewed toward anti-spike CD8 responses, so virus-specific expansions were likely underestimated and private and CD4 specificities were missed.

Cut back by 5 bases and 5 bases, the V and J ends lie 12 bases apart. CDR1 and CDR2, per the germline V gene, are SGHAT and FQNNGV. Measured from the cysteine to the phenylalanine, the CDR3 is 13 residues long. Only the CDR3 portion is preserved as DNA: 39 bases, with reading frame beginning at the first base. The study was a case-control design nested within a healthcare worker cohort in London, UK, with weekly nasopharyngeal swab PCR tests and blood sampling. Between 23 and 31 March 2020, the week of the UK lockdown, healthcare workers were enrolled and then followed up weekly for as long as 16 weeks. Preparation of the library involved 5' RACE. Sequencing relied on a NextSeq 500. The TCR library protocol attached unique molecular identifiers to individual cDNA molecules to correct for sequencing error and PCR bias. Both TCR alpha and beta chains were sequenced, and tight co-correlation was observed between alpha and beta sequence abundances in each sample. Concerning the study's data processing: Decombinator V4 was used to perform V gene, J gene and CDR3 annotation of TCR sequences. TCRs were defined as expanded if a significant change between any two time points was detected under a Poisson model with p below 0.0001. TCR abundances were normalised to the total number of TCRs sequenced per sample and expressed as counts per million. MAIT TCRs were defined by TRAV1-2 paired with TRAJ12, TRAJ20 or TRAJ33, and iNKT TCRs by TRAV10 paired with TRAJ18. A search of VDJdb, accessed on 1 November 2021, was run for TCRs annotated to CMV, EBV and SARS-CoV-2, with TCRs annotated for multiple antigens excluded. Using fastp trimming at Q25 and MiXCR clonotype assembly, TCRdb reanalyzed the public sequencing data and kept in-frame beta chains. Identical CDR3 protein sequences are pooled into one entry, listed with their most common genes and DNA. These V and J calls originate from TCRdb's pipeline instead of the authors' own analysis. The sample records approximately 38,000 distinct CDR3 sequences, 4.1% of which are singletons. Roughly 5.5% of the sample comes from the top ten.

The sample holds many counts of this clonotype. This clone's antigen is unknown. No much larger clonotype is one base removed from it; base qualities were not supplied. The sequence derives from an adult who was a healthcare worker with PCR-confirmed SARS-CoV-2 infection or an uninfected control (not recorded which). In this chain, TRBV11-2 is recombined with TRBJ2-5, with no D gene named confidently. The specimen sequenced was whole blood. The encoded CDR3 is CASSTGPTETQYF. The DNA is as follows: TGTGCCAGCAGCACCGGACCCACCGAGACCCAGTACTTC. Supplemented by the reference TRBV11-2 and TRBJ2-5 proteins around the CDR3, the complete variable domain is EAGVAQSPRYKIIEKRQSVAFWCNPISGHATLYWYQQILGQGPKLLIQFQNNGVVDDSQLPKDRFSAERLKGVDSTLKIQPAKLEDSAVYLCASSTGPTETQYFGPGTRLLVL.